This T cell receptor (beta chain) is from a study of metastatic and nonmetastatic thyroid tumors. Study-wide points: Malignant thyroid tumors reportedly had TCR beta diversity that was significantly higher than in benign nodules, in blood and tumor.

This clone was recorded at least ten times. Its specificity is not known. TCRdb recomputed clones from the PCR reads via MiXCR. The table shows 15,000 to 25,000 clones, with around 25% occurring only once. No patient received treatment before thyroid surgery. This TCR came from a male donor with papillary thyroid cancer or a benign thyroid nodule (not recorded which). Some clones in this sample may be carry-over from other donors' samples. The sequencing sample was made of blood.

CDR3 residues: CASSRKETQYF. The CDR3, as DNA: TGTGCCAGCAGCCGGAAAGAGACCCAGTACTTC. J is TRBJ2-5 and V is TRBV5-6; D call uncertain. Trimming took off 4 bases at V and 3 bases at J, with 4 bases between the two ends. This CDR3 comprises 11 residues. Per the germline V gene, CDR1 is SGHDT and CDR2 is YYEEEE.